This T cell receptor (beta chain) was found in a study of T cell changes during pregnancy in multiple sclerosis. Only in-frame clones appear in the TCRdb table, and some are missing; sequencing was by immunoSEQ multiplex PCR. The repertoire holds tens of thousands of clones, with roughly 92% as singletons. Germline V lookup: CDR1 MNHNS, CDR2 SASEGT. Trimming took off 8 bases at V and 1 base at J, with 9 bases between the two ends. CDR3 length: 13 residues. The receptor was derived from a female donor with multiple sclerosis, enrolled in a pregnancy study. The V gene is TRBV6-1, the J gene TRBJ1-5; D gene unclear. This sample comprised CD4+ T cells from peripheral blood mononuclear cells, obtained in the third trimester of pregnancy. The CDR3 loop is CASGEGSNQPQHF. CDR3 in DNA: TGTGCCAGCGGGGAGGGAAGCAATCAGCCCCAGCATTTT.